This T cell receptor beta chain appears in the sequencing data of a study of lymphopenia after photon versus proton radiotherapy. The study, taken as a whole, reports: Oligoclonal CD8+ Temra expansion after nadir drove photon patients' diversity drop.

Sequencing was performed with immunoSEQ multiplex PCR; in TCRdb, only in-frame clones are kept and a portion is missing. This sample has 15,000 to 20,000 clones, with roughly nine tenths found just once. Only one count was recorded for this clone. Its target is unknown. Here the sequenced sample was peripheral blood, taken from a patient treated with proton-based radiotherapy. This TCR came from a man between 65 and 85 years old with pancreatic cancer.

The CDR3 here is CASSIIRDSEAGTEAFF. CDR3 in DNA: TGTGCCAGTAGTATAATTAGGGACAGCGAGGCGGGCACTGAAGCTTTCTTT. V gene TRBV19 combines with J gene TRBJ1-1; 7 bases match TRBD1. The CDR3 loop spans 17 amino acids. V was clipped by 2 bases and J by 4 bases; unmatched bases: 13. Germline V CDR1 and CDR2: LNHDA, SQIVND (reference sequence).